The present T cell receptor (beta chain) was sequenced within a study of Ad26.COV2.S vaccination and SARS-CoV-2 variants. The overall study: Among those in the COV1001 Ad26.COV2.S trial arm was the donor.

Here immunoSEQ multiplex PCR was the method, and the copy in TCRdb shows in-frame clones only, minus some. The sample yields approximately 300,000 clones, about 82% seen once. Described treatment: 19 received Ad26.COV2.S at low or high dose, single or two shots; about 5 received placebo; per-sample allocation not given. Day 63 following the first vaccine or placebo injection was when the samples were taken. This CDR3 is built from 15 residues. From germline, CDR1 is LNHDA and CDR2 SQIVND (reference sequence). V lost 7 bases and J lost 4, with 14 bases in between. Study-level points and caveats: The analyses of TCR breadth and depth may have understated the size of total T cell responses. With respect to non-spike TCR breadth, vaccine and placebo recipients were similar.

As to this clone: No antigen is known for it.

Sequencing used peripheral blood, obtained in a trial of Ad26.COV2.S vaccine versus placebo. The TCR comes from a person aged 18-65 years who received the Ad26.COV2.S COVID-19 vaccine or a placebo. This rearrangement joins TRBV19 to TRBJ1-6, with D perhaps TRBD1 (5 bases). DNA of the CDR3: TGTGCCAGTATCCATGACAGCGCTTATAATTCACCCCTCCACTTT. It yields the protein CASIHDSAYNSPLHF.